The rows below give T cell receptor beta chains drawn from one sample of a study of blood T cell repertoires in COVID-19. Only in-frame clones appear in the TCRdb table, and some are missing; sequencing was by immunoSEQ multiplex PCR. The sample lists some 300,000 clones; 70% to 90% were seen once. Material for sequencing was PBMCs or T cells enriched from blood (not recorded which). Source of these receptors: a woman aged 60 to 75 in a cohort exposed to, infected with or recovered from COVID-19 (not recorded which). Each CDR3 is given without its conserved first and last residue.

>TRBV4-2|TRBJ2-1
ASSQVGLAGGSYNEQF
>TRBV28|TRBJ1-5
ASSLGQGARQPQH
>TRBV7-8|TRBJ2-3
ASSLVDRQGSWPTQY
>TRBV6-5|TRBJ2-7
ASGLGWGRADEQY
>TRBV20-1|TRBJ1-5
SASEALKGLPNQPQH
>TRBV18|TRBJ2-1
ASSPGGARNEQF
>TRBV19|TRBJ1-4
ASNHADRDRGNPTNEKLF
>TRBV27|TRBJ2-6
ASSLDRVSGANVLT
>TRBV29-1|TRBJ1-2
SATPGRANYGYT
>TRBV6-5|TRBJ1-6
ASSTGQIFNSPLH
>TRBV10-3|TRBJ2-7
AISEPDRADEQY
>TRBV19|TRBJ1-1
ASTGNGVPEAF
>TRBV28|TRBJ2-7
ASRTQGYEQY
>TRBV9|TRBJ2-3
ASSPLGSGLSTDTQY
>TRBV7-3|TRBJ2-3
ASSPVTGSTDTQY
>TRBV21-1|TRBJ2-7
ASSSRRTSGSYEQY
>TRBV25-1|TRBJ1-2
ASTPDRGHYGYT
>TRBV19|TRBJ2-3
ASRLRDIVTDTQY
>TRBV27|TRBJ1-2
ASSPTGSRGGYT
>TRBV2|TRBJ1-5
ASRDRVGNQPQH
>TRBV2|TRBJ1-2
ASSETGWNYGYT
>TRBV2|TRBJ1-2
ASSVGRESYGYT
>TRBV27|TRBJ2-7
ASSPYPWDSGNYEQY
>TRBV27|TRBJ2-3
ASSLSLLVYGNTDTQY
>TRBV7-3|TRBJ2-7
ASSPSQASYEQY
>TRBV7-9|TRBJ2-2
ASSFERDRYTGELF
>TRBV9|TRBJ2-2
ASSSHDAGGNTGELF
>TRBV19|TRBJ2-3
ATRRRGRQSTDTQY
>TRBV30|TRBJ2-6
AWSVQGPSGANVLT
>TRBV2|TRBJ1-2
ASHPLAGQARGYT
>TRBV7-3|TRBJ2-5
ASSSSRAGRGETQY
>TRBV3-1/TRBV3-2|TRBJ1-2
ASSLKTGGNYGYT
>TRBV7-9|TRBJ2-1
ASSGINEQF
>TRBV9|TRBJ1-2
ASSPGRVSGYT
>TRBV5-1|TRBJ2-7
ASSPGQNYEQY
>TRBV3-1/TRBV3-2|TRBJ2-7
ASSKGTIYEQY
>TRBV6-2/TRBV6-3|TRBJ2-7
ASSPRPGRASYEQY
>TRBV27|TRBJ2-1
ASSPGLGGLAINEQF
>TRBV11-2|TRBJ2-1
ASSLVDSSYNEQF
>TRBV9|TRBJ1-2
ASSAQGQAVYGYT
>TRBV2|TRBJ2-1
ASRATGDLYNEQF
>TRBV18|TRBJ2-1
ASSPGTSGRDNEQF
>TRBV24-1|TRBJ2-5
ATSAPSGTSVRETQY
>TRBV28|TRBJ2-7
ASSLGATVATYEQY
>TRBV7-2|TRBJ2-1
ASSPIWRESLNEQF
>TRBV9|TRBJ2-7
ASSVGLAGGQGSYEQY
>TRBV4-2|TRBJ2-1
ASSQERDNEQF
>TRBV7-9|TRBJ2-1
ASSLGLEHEQF
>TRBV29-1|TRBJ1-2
SVATGSGSNYGYT
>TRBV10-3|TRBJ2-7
AISTGTPYEQY
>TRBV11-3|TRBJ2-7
ASSLGQLYEQY
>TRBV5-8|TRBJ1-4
ASSFFAARQRHEKLF
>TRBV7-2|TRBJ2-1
ASSLRTSFALGNEQF
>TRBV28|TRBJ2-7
ASSRTGTGGYEQY
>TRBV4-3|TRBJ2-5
ASSQGGTAQETQY